Following are 31 T cell receptor beta chains from one sample sequenced in a study of blood T cell repertoires in COVID-19. Only in-frame clones appear in the TCRdb table, and some are missing; sequencing was by immunoSEQ multiplex PCR. The table shows around 250,000 clones, with about 87% occurring only once. The sequenced sample consisted of PBMCs or T cells enriched from blood (not recorded which). These receptors were obtained from a woman aged 50 to 65 who had recovered from COVID-19.

With respect to this clone: One end of the junction is discordant with germline, which a read error may explain. The chain joins TRBV3-1 (or the pseudogene TRBV3-2) to TRBJ2-6; TRBD1 might be the D (6 bases). The CDR3 covers 18 residues. Germline lookup yields CDR1 LGHDT and CDR2 YNNKEL (reference sequence). The CDR3 spells CANSRERGFISGANVLTF. CDR3 nucleotide sequence: TGTGCCAACAGCCGAGAAAGGGGGTTTATCTCTGGGGCCAACGTCCTGACTTTC.

V gene TRBV20-1 combines with J gene TRBJ1-2; D perhaps matches TRBD1 (6 bases). The CDR3 spans 13 residues. Deletions cut 3 bases from V and 5 bases from J, with 13 bases between. The germline V gene encodes CDR1 DFQATT and CDR2 SNEGSKA (reference sequence). The CDR3 sequence is CSASLTGGYGYTF. The CDR3 DNA sequence: TGCAGTGCTAGTTTGACAGGCGGGTATGGCTACACCTTC.

This clone was seen only a few times. The rearrangement uses TRBV6-5 and TRBJ2-3, with a tentative D call TRBD1 (6 bases). The CDR3 covers 13 residues. V dropped 7 bases and J dropped 0 bases, with 8 bases sitting between them. CDR1 and CDR2 (germline): MNHEY, SVGAGI. In nucleotides, the CDR3 is TGTGCCAGCACAACAGGGAGCACAGATACGCAGTATTTT. It translates to CASTTGSTDTQYF.

The CDR3 DNA reads TGTGCCAGCAGACACAAAACAGGGGGGGACACTGAAGCTTTCTTT. The encoded protein is CASRHKTGGDTEAFF. V and J are TRBV7-9 and TRBJ1-1, with 8 bases identical to TRBD1. This CDR3 contains 15 residues. The germline V gene encodes CDR1 SEHNR and CDR2 FQNEAQ (reference sequence). Trimming at V came to 6 bases and at J to 3 bases, leaving 9 bases not matched to a gene.

The chain recombines TRBV5-1 with TRBJ1-1; 9 bases fit TRBD1. The CDR3 sequence is 13 residues long. CDR1 and CDR2 from the germline V gene are SGHRS and YFSETQ. Trimming removed 6 bases from V and 10 bases from J; junction bases left unmatched: 10. This CDR3 is CASNPDRGWGAFF. CDR3 nucleotide sequence: TGCGCCAGCAACCCGGACAGGGGCTGGGGAGCTTTCTTT.

This chain connects TRBV9 to TRBJ2-7, with TRBD2 identical over 12 bases. Germline CDR1 is SGDLS and CDR2 is YYNGEE. The CDR3 has 17 residues. The V segment lost 1 base and the J segment 3 bases; nucleotides outside the gene matches: 8. CDR3: CASSVSPSGRALYEQYF. In DNA form, the CDR3 reads TGTGCCAGCAGCGTATCTCCTAGCGGGAGGGCCCTCTACGAGCAGTACTTC.

This clone was seen a single time. The rearrangement uses TRBV5-1 and TRBJ1-4; TRBD1 matches 10 bases. From germline, CDR1 is SGHRS and CDR2 YFSETQ. The V segment lost 4 bases and the J segment 7 bases; nucleotides outside the gene matches: 7. This CDR3 is built from 15 residues. DNA for the CDR3: TGCGCCAGCAGCGGGGGACAGGGGCGGGGTGAAAAACTGTTTTTT. It translates to CASSGGQGRGEKLFF. Filled out from reference TRBV5-1 and TRBJ1-4, the complete variable domain reads KAGVTQTPRYLIKTRGQQVTLSCSPISGHRSVSWYQQTPGQGLQFLFEYFSETQRNKGNFPGRFSGRQFSNSRSEMNVSTLELGDSALYLCASSGGQGRGEKLFFGSGTQLSVL.

The rearrangement links TRBV1 to TRBJ2-1; TRBD1 reflects the table's D call only, with no check against the DNA. TRBV1 is deemed a pseudogene. The CDR3 extends over 16 amino acids. In nucleotides, the CDR3 is TGCACCAGCAGCCAAGGACTAGGGGGCCGACACAATGAGCAGTTCTTC. It codes for CTSSQGLGGRHNEQFF.

The J gene is TRBJ1-2, the V gene TRBV28; D might be TRBD1 (5 bases). Germline CDR1 MDHEN, CDR2 SYDVKM. V lost 3 bases and J lost 4, with 12 bases in between. The CDR3 is made up of 14 amino acids. The CDR3 DNA reads as TGTGCCAGCAGTTTGCAACAGGTGACCTATGGCTACACCTTC. It codes for CASSLQQVTYGYTF.

V and J are TRBV30 and TRBJ1-4; TRBD1 matches 7 bases. V lost 2 bases, J lost 2 bases, and 5 bases stayed unmatched. The CDR3 is 15 amino acids. Germline lookup yields CDR1 GTSNPN and CDR2 SVGIG (reference sequence). CDR3 sequence: CAWSSRDSTNEKLFF. In DNA, the CDR3 is TGTGCCTGGAGTAGTAGGGACAGCACTAATGAAAAACTGTTTTTT.

The chain employs TRBV3-1 (or the pseudogene TRBV3-2) and TRBJ2-7; D might be TRBD1 (5 bases). Germline V CDR1 and CDR2: LGHDT, YNNKEL (reference sequence). The CDR3 runs to 14 residues. Trimming left V 4 bases short and J 0 bases short, with 10 bases between. CDR3 residues: CASSRTGTSYEQYF. The DNA of the CDR3 is TGTGCCAGCAGCCGTACAGGAACCTCCTACGAGCAGTACTTC.

This rearrangement joins TRBV5-5 to TRBJ2-1, with 7 bases aligning to TRBD2. J gave up 0 bases and V 2 bases, and 14 bases lay outside the gene matches. CDR3 length: 19 amino acids. Looked up from germline, CDR1 is SGHKS and CDR2 is YYEKEE (reference sequence). The CDR3 DNA follows: TGTGCCAGCAGCTTCCCGGGGTGGACTAGATCCGGCTCCTACAATGAGCAGTTCTTC. Translation gives CASSFPGWTRSGSYNEQFF.

This clone has just a few counts. The rearrangement joins TRBV5-1 to TRBJ2-7; D remains unclear. The CDR3 has 15 residues. Germline values: CDR1 SGHRS, CDR2 YFSETQ. The germline V and J ends were trimmed by 5 bases and 5 bases, with 20 bases remaining between them. CDR3 sequence (DNA): TGCGCCAGCAGTATCGCGGAGTTAGATATCGACGAGCAGTACTTC. Protein product: CASSIAELDIDEQYF.

V usage is TRBV3-1 (or the pseudogene TRBV3-2) and J usage is TRBJ2-5, with D possibly being TRBD2 (5 bases). The CDR3 extends over 16 amino acids. The germline V gene encodes CDR1 LGHDT and CDR2 YNNKEL (reference sequence). The V end was cut by 3 bases, the J end by 1 base, with 15 bases between. As DNA, the CDR3 is TGTGCCAGCAGCCAGAAACTTAGCGCCTCCCAAGAGACCCAGTACTTC. Its translation is CASSQKLSASQETQYF.

The chain employs TRBV2 and TRBJ2-7; 7 bases are a match to TRBD1. Trimming took 6 bases from V and 2 from J; bases not matched to a gene: 10. Germline V gene data show CDR1 as SNHLY and CDR2 as FYNNEI. This CDR3 spans 15 amino acids. CDR3 amino acids: CASRTGQAGTYEQYF. The CDR3 nucleotides are TGTGCCAGCAGGACAGGGCAGGCAGGGACCTACGAGCAGTACTTC.

The gene calls are TRBV5-1 and TRBJ2-1; D perhaps matches TRBD2 (5 bases). Per germline, CDR1 SGHRS and CDR2 YFSETQ. With 3 bases removed from V and 6 bases from J, the gap between germline ends came to 16 bases. This CDR3 is built from 15 residues. The CDR3 is CASSSEVGPGNEQFF. CDR3 DNA sequence: TGCGCCAGCAGCTCGGAGGTCGGGCCAGGCAATGAGCAGTTCTTC.

Only a few counts were recorded for this clone. The chain recombines TRBV28 with TRBJ2-1; 7 bases line up with TRBD2. This CDR3 has 12 residues. V lost 4 bases and J lost 8; bases outside the gene matches: 2. Germline V gene sequence: CDR1 MDHEN, CDR2 SYDVKM. The CDR3 protein is CASSSGLDEQFF. The CDR3 DNA follows: TGTGCCAGCAGTTCCGGACTAGATGAGCAGTTCTTC. Filled out from reference TRBV28 and TRBJ2-1, the complete variable domain reads DVKVTQSSRYLVKRTGEKVFLECVQDMDHENMFWYRQDPGLGLRLIYFSYDVKMKEKGDIPEGYSVSREKKERFSLILESASTNQTSMYLCASSSGLDEQFFGPGTRLTVL.

As DNA, the CDR3 is TGTGCCAGCAGCCAAATCAGGACAGGGGGAAATGAGCAGTTCTTC. Its protein product is CASSQIRTGGNEQFF. The chain joins TRBV4-2 to TRBJ2-1; 10 bases line up with TRBD1. V was pared by 2 bases and J by 7 bases, with 5 bases of the junction left unmatched. Germline CDR1 reads LGHNA; CDR2 reads YNFKEQ. This CDR3 is 15 amino acids long.

The rearrangement uses TRBV2 and TRBJ1-2, with D unclear. In germline, CDR1 is SNHLY, CDR2 FYNNEI. CDR3 size: 14 residues. V shed 8 bases and J shed 1 base, with 14 bases lying between them. The CDR3, as DNA: TGTGCCAGCCATCGCGGGCGGGGTAACTATGGCTACACCTTC. It translates to CASHRGRGNYGYTF.

The chain carries TRBV7-2 and TRBJ1-1; unclear D gene. Trimming cost V 7 bases and J 0 bases, with 9 bases left between them. Per the germline V gene, CDR1 is SGHTA and CDR2 is FQGNSA. The CDR3 loop spans 13 amino acids. CDR3 DNA sequence: TGTGCCAGCACCCCCGCGGTGAACACTGAAGCTTTCTTT. This encodes CASTPAVNTEAFF.

This clone was observed a few times. The chain carries TRBV19 and TRBJ1-4, with D possibly being TRBD1 (5 bases). Germline V gene lookup returns CDR1 LNHDA and CDR2 SQIVND (reference sequence). V lost 9 bases and J lost 5, with 13 bases in between. The CDR3 has 13 amino acids. CDR3 amino acids: CASQGLGNEKLFF. DNA of the CDR3: TGTGCCAGCCAGGGTCTGGGGAATGAAAAACTGTTTTTT.

This sequence joins TRBV30 and TRBJ2-1, with a tentative D call TRBD2 (6 bases). The V and J ends lost 7 bases and 7 bases respectively, with 20 bases between them. The CDR3 consists of 14 residues. Germline lookup yields CDR1 GTSNPN and CDR2 SVGIG (reference sequence). This chain's CDR3 is CAFNLGGVGNEQFF. CDR3 DNA sequence: TGTGCCTTTAATCTGGGGGGAGTAGGGAATGAGCAGTTCTTC.

The chain has TRBV28 and TRBJ2-7; TRBD1 matches 8 bases. The germline CDR1 and CDR2 sequences are MDHEN and SYDVKM. V dropped 8 bases and J dropped 6; count of bases not matched to a gene: 6. This CDR3 is 12 amino acids long. The CDR3 sequence: CASLRQGFEQYF. CDR3 sequence (DNA): TGTGCCAGCTTGCGACAGGGGTTCGAGCAGTACTTC.

The V call is TRBV30, the J call TRBJ1-6; D not resolved. CDR1 is GTSNPN and CDR2 is SVGIG in the germline V gene (reference sequence). Trimming cost V 1 base and J 9 bases, with 7 bases left between them. The CDR3 length is 12 residues. CDR3 region: CAWSAGGSPLHF. The CDR3 DNA is TGTGCCTGGAGTGCCGGTGGTTCACCCCTCCACTTT.

J is TRBJ1-6 and V is TRBV28, with TRBD1 matching 8 bases. The CDR3 totals 17 residues. Trimming at V came to 5 bases and at J to 7 bases, leaving 13 bases not matched to a gene. Looked up from germline, CDR1 is MDHEN and CDR2 is SYDVKM. CDR3 residues: CASSPDRDRYRNSPLHF. The CDR3 coding sequence is TGTGCCAGCAGTCCAGACCGGGACAGGTATCGAAATTCACCCCTCCACTTT.

V is TRBV3-1 (or the pseudogene TRBV3-2) and J is TRBJ1-2, with 8 positions matching TRBD1. V lost 5 bases, J lost 8 bases, and 22 bases stayed unmatched. Per germline, CDR1 LGHDT and CDR2 YNNKEL (reference sequence). The CDR3 contains 18 residues. The CDR3 nucleotides read TGTGCCAGCAGCGTTACCCCTGCCGGGACAGGATATTCGCGAGGCTACACCTTC. Its translation: CASSVTPAGTGYSRGYTF.

The J gene is TRBJ2-1, the V gene TRBV18; D is unresolved. The CDR3 is made up of 13 amino acids. Germline V gene lookup returns CDR1 KGHSH and CDR2 LQKENI. With 4 bases removed from V and 6 bases from J, the gap between germline ends came to 10 bases. The CDR3 loop reads CASSRPEVNEQFF. CDR3 coding DNA: TGTGCCAGCTCACGGCCCGAGGTCAATGAGCAGTTCTTC.

V is TRBV27 and J is TRBJ2-7; D gene ambiguous. V was pared by 6 bases and J by 3 bases, with 9 bases between. CDR1 and CDR2 (germline): MNHEY, SMNVEV (reference sequence). The length of the CDR3 is 12 residues. CDR3 loop: CASSPSGYEQYF. CDR3 nucleotides: TGTGCCAGCAGCCCCTCCGGCTACGAGCAGTACTTC.

The CDR3 coding sequence is TGTGCCAGCAGCCTCCCTTCTGTATCTGGGGCCAACGTCCTGACTTTC. Amino acids: CASSLPSVSGANVLTF. The V call is TRBV3-1 (or the pseudogene TRBV3-2), the J call TRBJ2-6; D unclear. The CDR3 has 16 amino acids. V lost 4 bases and J 1 base, leaving 11 bases between the germline ends. Germline loops: CDR1 LGHDT, CDR2 YNNKEL (reference sequence).

This sequence joins TRBV9 and TRBJ1-1, with 10 positions matching TRBD1. After removal of 3 bases from V and 0 bases from J, the junction contained 8 bases not matched to a gene. Germline CDR1 SGDLS, CDR2 YYNGEE. The CDR3 totals 17 residues. CDR3 sequence (DNA): TGTGCCAGCAGCGATTCTTTCGGGACAGGGGTGAACACTGAAGCTTTCTTT. Its translation is CASSDSFGTGVNTEAFF.

This chain links TRBV28 with TRBJ2-2; D remains unclear. Trimming left V 3 bases short and J 5 bases short, with 4 bases between. CDR1 and CDR2 (germline): MDHEN, SYDVKM. The CDR3 contains 12 residues. Written as DNA, the CDR3 is TGTGCCAGCAGTTTTGTAACCGGGGAGCTGTTTTTT. Protein sequence: CASSFVTGELFF.